The present entry profiles one T cell receptor beta chain with its context. This sample is drawn from a study of technical replicates of blood from a handful of donors. Some clones are missing from TCRdb's copy, which holds only in-frame ones; the method was immunoSEQ multiplex PCR. The sample has fewer than 90,000 clones, 90% to 95% seen once. V gave up 7 bases and J gave up 3 bases; unmatched junction bases: 21. The germline V gene encodes CDR1 WSHSY and CDR2 SAAADI. This CDR3 region has 18 residues. Sequenced: T cells isolated from PBMCs. The sequence came from a human donor in good health. V is TRBV10-2 and J is TRBJ2-7; 7 bases line up with TRBD2. CDR3 sequence: CASTSYWGGNSPVYEQYF. The DNA for the CDR3 is TGCGCCAGCACCTCATACTGGGGGGGGAATAGCCCAGTCTACGAGCAGTACTTC.